The sequence of this TCR beta chain was determined in a study of T cell clusters in autoimmune cytopenias. The CDR3 covers 12 residues. CDR1 is LNHDA and CDR2 is SQIVND in the germline V gene (reference sequence). One tube held mixed TRB-A and TRB-B primer pools for touch-down PCR. TCRdb reanalyzed the multiplex PCR reads, giving one entry per CDR3 protein sequence and no DNA. The table lists 9,500 to 15,000 distinct CDR3 sequences. TRB amplification used roughly 250 ng of peripheral blood genomic DNA. Whole-study results and caveats: TRB repertoire shifts in secondary cytopenia and chronic lymphocytic leukemia mostly reflected lymphoma, not autoimmunity.

By frequency, this clonotype registers medium-sized. Its target is unknown. The V and J genes are TRBV19 and TRBJ2-2. The TCR was taken from a human donor with an autoimmune cytopenia or autoimmune hepatitis (not recorded which). Sequenced sample: peripheral blood. CDR3 region: CAIEIGLGELFF.